These 31 T cell receptor beta chains were sequenced from one sample in a study of control samples from healthy donors and cancer patients. Using immunoSEQ multiplex PCR, the repertoire was profiled, and TCRdb retains in-frame clones only, with some absent. Among about 96,000 clones listed, roughly 93% were seen once. Material: blood. These TCRs come from a man aged 18 to 30 in good health.

The chain recombines TRBV29-1 with TRBJ2-3; weak D call: TRBD1 (6 bases). Germline assignment: CDR1 SQVTM and CDR2 ANQGSEA. The CDR3 has 14 residues. V was pared by 2 bases and J by 2 bases, with 11 bases between. The CDR3 reads CSVEKQGHTDTQYF. DNA of the CDR3: TGCAGCGTTGAAAAACAGGGTCACACAGATACGCAGTATTTT.

The J gene is TRBJ2-2, the V gene TRBV4-3, with D possibly being TRBD1 or TRBD2 (5 bases each). V dropped 8 bases and J dropped 7 bases, with 14 bases sitting between them. The CDR3 consists of 13 residues. The V gene's germline CDR1 is LGHNA and CDR2 YSLEER. CDR3 nucleotides: TGCGCCAGCGGGGCGAGGGAATACGGGGAGCTGTTTTTT. Its translation: CASGAREYGELFF.

CDR3 protein: CASSLPTGAKNIQYF. CDR3 DNA sequence: TGTGCCAGCAGCTTACCTACAGGGGCCAAAAACATTCAGTACTTC. The rearrangement joins TRBV7-2 to TRBJ2-4; D is perhaps TRBD1 (6 bases). The germline V gene encodes CDR1 SGHTA and CDR2 FQGNSA. Trimming pared 2 bases from V and 1 base from J, leaving 9 bases between. The CDR3 length is 15 residues.

The genes are TRBV12-3 or TRBV12-4 and TRBJ1-1; D is unresolved. V was clipped by 3 bases and J by 4 bases, with 6 bases between them. This CDR3 spans 12 amino acids. DNA for the CDR3: TGTGCCAGCAGTTTGGTAGGCACTGAAGCTTTCTTT. Amino acid sequence: CASSLVGTEAFF.

This sequence joins TRBV1 and TRBJ1-5; the table assigns TRBD1, which was not confirmed against the DNA. TRBV1 is given as a pseudogene. The CDR3 spans 12 residues. CDR3 nucleotides: TGCACCAGCAGAGACACCCCCAGCTCCCAGCATTTT. Protein: CTSRDTPSSQHF.

This clone appeared a single time. The chain is built from TRBV7-6 and TRBJ2-5; 8 bases fit TRBD1. CDR3 length equals 14 residues. The J segment lost 3 bases and the V segment lost 4 bases, leaving 4 bases of the junction unmatched. Per germline, CDR1 SGHVS and CDR2 FNYEAQ. DNA of the CDR3: TGTGCCAGCAGCTCCAGGGGGCGGGAAGAGACCCAGTACTTC. Residues: CASSSRGREETQYF.

V is TRBV7-2 and J is TRBJ1-3, with TRBD1 matching over 7 bases. V lost 5 bases and J lost 4; bases outside the gene matches: 8. The germline CDR1 and CDR2 sequences are SGHTA and FQGNSA. This CDR3 contains 15 residues. DNA of the CDR3: TGTGCCAGCAGCCTAGACAGGGCCCGCGGAAACACCATATATTTT. Its protein product is CASSLDRARGNTIYF.

This clone has more than one count but fewer than ten. V usage is TRBV5-1 and J usage is TRBJ1-5; 7 bases are shared with TRBD1. With 4 bases clipped from V and 6 bases from J, the junction kept 25 bases outside the gene matches. The length of the CDR3 is 20 residues. Germline V gives CDR1 SGHRS, CDR2 YFSETQ. The CDR3 sequence is CASSPGLGTAQAGPSQPQHF. In DNA, the CDR3 is TGCGCCAGCAGCCCAGGCCTCGGGACAGCCCAGGCGGGTCCTAGTCAGCCCCAGCATTTT. Filled out from reference TRBV5-1 and TRBJ1-5, the complete variable domain reads KAGVTQTPRYLIKTRGQQVTLSCSPISGHRSVSWYQQTPGQGLQFLFEYFSETQRNKGNFPGRFSGRQFSNSRSEMNVSTLELGDSALYLCASSPGLGTAQAGPSQPQHFGDGTRLSIL.

The chain is built from TRBV15 and TRBJ2-1; TRBD2 matches 7 bases. The CDR3 is 16 residues long. The junction had 12 bases not matched to a gene; V was cut back by 2 bases and J by 8 bases. CDR1 LNHNV and CDR2 YYDKDF come from the germline V gene (reference sequence). Here the CDR3 reads CATSRKIAGRGDEQFF. The DNA of the CDR3 is TGTGCCACCAGCAGAAAAATAGCGGGCCGAGGGGATGAGCAGTTCTTC.

For this clone: Different DNA sequences within this sample yield the same CDR3. The rearrangement uses TRBV5-1 and TRBJ1-1, with D tentatively TRBD1 (5 bases). This CDR3 contains 14 residues. The germline gives CDR1 SGHRS, CDR2 YFSETQ. Trimming removed 3 bases at V and 1 base at J, with 10 bases between. The CDR3, as DNA: TGCGCCAGCAGCTCGGGGGGAGGGAACACTGAAGCTTTCTTT. Amino acid sequence: CASSSGGGNTEAFF.

The chain uses TRBV5-1 and TRBJ2-1; D not certain. There are 13 residues in the CDR3. Deletions cut 1 base from V and 5 bases from J, with 7 bases between. The germline CDR1 and CDR2 sequences are SGHRS and YFSETQ. The CDR3 is CASSLTLNNEQFF. The CDR3 coding sequence is TGCGCCAGCAGCTTGACCTTGAACAATGAGCAGTTCTTC.

A remark on this clone: One junction end disagrees with the germline gene, perhaps due to a read error. The chain recombines TRBV5-1 with TRBJ1-4; D is unclear. CDR1 and CDR2 (germline): SGHRS, YFSETQ. This CDR3 contains 17 residues. The CDR3 nucleotides read TGCGCCAGCAGATTGGCCTCCTATATGGGAGGAAATGAAAAACTGTTTTTT. Its translation: CASRLASYMGGNEKLFF.

This rearrangement joins TRBV10-1 to TRBJ2-1; unclear D gene. From germline, CDR1 is WNHNN and CDR2 SYGVQD (reference sequence). V was shortened by 7 bases and J by 9 bases, with 22 bases between the two germline ends. CDR3 size: 15 residues. CDR3: CASNRGEMGTGEQFF. For the CDR3, the DNA is TGCGCCAGCAATCGTGGTGAAATGGGTACGGGTGAGCAGTTCTTC.

This rearrangement joins TRBV28 to TRBJ1-2; D is ambiguous. The germline V and J ends were trimmed by 2 bases and 6 bases, with 13 bases remaining between them. The CDR3 length is 14 residues. The germline CDR1 and CDR2 sequences are MDHEN and SYDVKM. CDR3 protein: CASSLVQRENGYTF. CDR3 nucleotides: TGTGCCAGCAGTTTAGTGCAAAGGGAGAATGGCTACACCTTC.

The chain carries TRBV5-8 and TRBJ1-1, with D hard to call. The germline V and J ends were trimmed by 2 bases and 7 bases, with 9 bases remaining between them. The CDR3 is made up of 12 amino acids. CDR1 and CDR2 from the germline V gene are SGHTS and YDEGEE. CDR3 sequence reads: CASSFRGLEAFF. Here the CDR3 DNA reads TGTGCCAGCAGCTTTAGAGGGCTTGAAGCTTTCTTT.

The chain carries TRBV2 and TRBJ2-5; the D gene is possibly TRBD2 (5 bases). Germline V gene lookup returns CDR1 SNHLY and CDR2 FYNNEI. The V end was cut by 5 bases, the J end by 5 bases, with 12 bases between. The CDR3 totals 13 residues. The CDR3 DNA is TGTGCCAGCAGTTTGGACTCCCGGGAGACCCAGTACTTC. This gives the protein CASSLDSRETQYF.

V usage is TRBV27 and J usage is TRBJ1-1; D ambiguous. Germline V CDR1 and CDR2: MNHEY, SMNVEV (reference sequence). The ends were cut back, 2 bases at V and 1 base at J, with 11 bases in the middle. This CDR3 region has 15 residues. This chain's CDR3 is CASSLAGLKNTEAFF. The CDR3 region has the DNA TGTGCCAGCAGTTTAGCCGGCTTAAAGAACACTGAAGCTTTCTTT.

The chain carries TRBV2 and TRBJ2-7, with D possibly being TRBD2 (6 bases). V dropped 7 bases and J dropped 1 base, with 11 bases sitting between them. The germline V gene encodes CDR1 SNHLY and CDR2 FYNNEI. CDR3 length: 13 amino acids. Written as DNA, the CDR3 is TGTGCCAGCATGGGAGGAAGATCCTACGAGCAGTACTTC. It codes for CASMGGRSYEQYF.

This chain joins TRBV28 and TRBJ1-1; D might be TRBD1 (5 bases). Germline V gene sequence: CDR1 MDHEN, CDR2 SYDVKM. CDR3 length: 15 amino acids. Trimming pared 3 bases from V and 6 bases from J, leaving 17 bases between. In nucleotides, the CDR3 is TGTGCCAGCAGTTTTGGGAAGGAGGGGTTCCCTGAAGCTTTCTTT. Translated, it gives CASSFGKEGFPEAFF.

This chain links TRBV10-2 with TRBJ1-4; D might be TRBD1 (5 bases). Between the trimmed V and J ends, which lost 4 bases and 3 bases, there was a span of 15 bases. This CDR3 is built from 16 residues. In germline, CDR1 is WSHSY, CDR2 SAAADI. The DNA for the CDR3 is TGCGCCAGCAGTGTACGCGGTGGGGACCCTAATGAAAAACTGTTTTTT. Encoded protein: CASSVRGGDPNEKLFF.

The CDR3 DNA sequence: TGTGCCAGCAGCTATACCGGGACTAGGGATACAGATACGCAGTATTTT. It translates to CASSYTGTRDTDTQYF. The chain couples TRBV11-2 to TRBJ2-3; TRBD2 agrees at 8 bases. CDR1 SGHAT and CDR2 FQNNGV come from the germline V gene. The V and J ends lost 4 bases and 3 bases, in that order; junction bases with no gene match: 9. The CDR3 contains 16 residues.

This chain uses TRBV19 with TRBJ2-2, with 8 bases lining up with TRBD2. V dropped 1 base and J dropped 6; count of bases not matched to a gene: 1. This CDR3 is built from 14 residues. Germline CDR1 reads LNHDA; CDR2 reads SQIVND (reference sequence). The CDR3 protein is CASSIVGGAGELFF. Here the CDR3 DNA reads TGTGCCAGTAGTATAGTCGGGGGGGCCGGGGAGCTGTTTTTT.

In nucleotides, the CDR3 is TGTGCCAGCACCCCGGGGGGCAGAAGCTCCTACAATGAGCAGTTCTTC. Its protein product is CASTPGGRSSYNEQFF. This chain links TRBV9 with TRBJ2-1; TRBD2 is a possible D gene (7 bases). This CDR3 comprises 16 residues. Germline V gives CDR1 SGDLS, CDR2 YYNGEE. V was trimmed by 6 bases and J by 0 bases, leaving 16 bases between them.

The chain links TRBV27 to TRBJ2-7, with D possibly matching TRBD2 (6 bases). Trimming removed 7 bases from V and 3 bases from J, with 13 bases in between. The CDR3 is made up of 13 amino acids. CDR1 is MNHEY, CDR2 SMNVEV, per germline (reference sequence). The CDR3 sequence is CASIGSGVYEQYF. In DNA form, the CDR3 reads TGTGCCAGCATCGGGTCGGGAGTCTACGAGCAGTACTTC.

The rearrangement links TRBV5-1 to TRBJ1-2, with 9 bases matching TRBD1. There are 16 residues in the CDR3. The V gene's germline CDR1 is SGHRS and CDR2 YFSETQ. J gave up 3 bases and V 5 bases, and 11 bases lay outside the gene matches. This CDR3 reads CASSRDGQGNYYGYTF. The CDR3 DNA reads as TGCGCCAGCAGTCGTGATGGACAGGGGAATTACTATGGCTACACCTTC.

J is TRBJ2-1 and V is TRBV4-2; 8 nucleotides align to TRBD2. The CDR3 contains 14 residues. The J segment lost 10 bases and the V segment lost 3 bases, leaving 8 bases of the junction unmatched. Germline V gives CDR1 LGHNA, CDR2 YNFKEQ. The CDR3 DNA is TGTGCCAGCAGCCAGCATGGACTAGCTCGAGAGCAGTTCTTC. Its protein product is CASSQHGLAREQFF.

The chain uses TRBV7-2 and TRBJ1-6, with 9 bases that match TRBD1. CDR3 length: 17 amino acids. With V trimmed by 1 base and J by 0 bases, 1 base remained unmatched. CDR1 and CDR2 (germline): SGHTA, FQGNSA. The CDR3, as DNA: TGTGCCAGCAGCTTAGGGACAGGGGCCTCCTATAATTCACCCCTCCACTTT. Translation gives CASSLGTGASYNSPLHF. The whole variable domain, remainder taken from reference TRBV7-2 and TRBJ1-6, is GAGVSQSPSNKVTEKGKDVELRCDPISGHTALYWYRQSLGQGLEFLIYFQGNSAPDKSGLPSDRFSAERTGGSVSTLTIQRTQQEDSAVYLCASSLGTGASYNSPLHFGNGTRLTVT.

The chain recombines TRBV7-6 with TRBJ2-2; 7 nucleotides match TRBD2. The CDR3 is 16 amino acids. CDR1 is SGHVS and CDR2 is FNYEAQ in the germline V gene. The junction had 8 bases not matched to a gene; V was cut back by 2 bases and J by 5 bases. Written as DNA, the CDR3 is TGTGCCAGCAGCTTACCCCTAGCGGTCGCTACCGGGGAGCTGTTTTTT. Protein product: CASSLPLAVATGELFF.

There are a few counts of this clone. The rearrangement joins TRBV7-8 to TRBJ1-1; no clear D gene. Between the trimmed V and J ends, which lost 6 bases and 4 bases, there was a span of 12 bases. This CDR3 spans 13 amino acids. Germline V CDR1 and CDR2: SGHVS, FQNEAQ. This chain's CDR3 is CASRKSRTTEAFF. CDR3 DNA: TGTGCCAGCAGGAAAAGTAGGACCACTGAAGCTTTCTTT.

CDR3 coding DNA: TGCAGTGCGGAACAAGAGACCCAGTACTTC. Translating gives CSAEQETQYF. The chain carries TRBV20-1 and TRBJ2-5; no definite D call. Germline assignment: CDR1 DFQATT and CDR2 SNEGSKA (reference sequence). Trimming shortened V by 6 bases and J by 2 bases, and 4 bases separated the two germline ends. This CDR3 has 10 amino acids.

The chain couples TRBV9 to TRBJ2-1; no definite D call. Germline values: CDR1 SGDLS, CDR2 YYNGEE. There are 13 residues in the CDR3. V was cut by 3 bases and J by 2 bases, with 6 bases left in between. CDR3: CASSATTYNEQFF. CDR3 bases: TGTGCCAGCAGCGCAACTACCTACAATGAGCAGTTCTTC.